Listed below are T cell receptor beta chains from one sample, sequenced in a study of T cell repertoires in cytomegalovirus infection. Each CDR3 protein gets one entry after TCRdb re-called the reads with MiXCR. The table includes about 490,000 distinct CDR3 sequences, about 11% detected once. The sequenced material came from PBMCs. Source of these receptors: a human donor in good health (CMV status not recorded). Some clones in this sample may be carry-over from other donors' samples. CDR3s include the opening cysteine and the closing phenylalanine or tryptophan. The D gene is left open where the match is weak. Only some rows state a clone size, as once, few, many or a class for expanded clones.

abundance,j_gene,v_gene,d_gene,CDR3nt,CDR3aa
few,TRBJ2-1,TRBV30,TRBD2,TGTGCCTGGAGCTTACTAGCGGCCACCCAGGGTGAGCAGTTCTTC,CAWSLLAATQGEQFF
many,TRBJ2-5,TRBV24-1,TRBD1,TGTGCCACCGGGCAGGGGGCCGGAGAGACCCAGTACTTC,CATGQGAGETQYF
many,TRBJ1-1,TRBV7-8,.,TGTGCCAGCAGCACCTATGGAGAGTCGAACACTGAAGCTTTCTTT,CASSTYGESNTEAFF
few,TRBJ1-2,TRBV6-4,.,TGTGCCAGCAGTGAAGAAGTTGGGGTCGGCTACACCTTC,CASSEEVGVGYTF
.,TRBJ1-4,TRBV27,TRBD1,TGTGCCAGCAGTCCTCGACAGGGTGGGGAAAAACTGTTTTTT,CASSPRQGGEKLFF
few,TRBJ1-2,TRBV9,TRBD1,TGTGCCAGCAGCGTCCCGACAGGGGGCAATGGCTACACCTTC,CASSVPTGGNGYTF
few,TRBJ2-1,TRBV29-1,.,TGCAGCGCCCCAGGGACAAACTCCTACAATGAGCAGTTCTTC,CSAPGTNSYNEQFF
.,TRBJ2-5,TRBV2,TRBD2,TGTGCCAGCAGTGTGACTAGCGGGGGGTCGGAGACCCAGTACTTC,CASSVTSGGSETQYF
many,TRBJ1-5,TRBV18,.,TGTGCCAGCTCATCCCCCGGCCGATCTCTCAATCAGCCCCAGCATTTT,CASSSPGRSLNQPQHF
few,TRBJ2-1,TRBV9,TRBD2,TGTGCCAGCAGCGGTAGCGGGGGGGCCAATGAGCAGTTCTTC,CASSGSGGANEQFF
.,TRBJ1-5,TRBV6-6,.,TGTGCCAGCGTTGGGCAGGGAGCCAATCAGCCCCAGCATTTT,CASVGQGANQPQHF
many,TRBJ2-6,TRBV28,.,TGTGCCAGCAGTTTATTCCAGGGGGCCAACGTCCTGACTTTC,CASSLFQGANVLTF
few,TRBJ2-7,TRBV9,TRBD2,TGTGCCAGCAGCGTCGGACTAGCGGGGGACGAGCAGTACTTC,CASSVGLAGDEQYF
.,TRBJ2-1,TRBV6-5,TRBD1,TGTGCCAGCAGTCGAGGGGGCGACTCCTACAATGAGCAGTTCTTC,CASSRGGDSYNEQFF
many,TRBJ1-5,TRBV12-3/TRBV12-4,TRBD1,TGTGCCAGCAGTTTCGCTACAGGGGGTAGCCAGCCCCAGCATTTT,CASSFATGGSQPQHF
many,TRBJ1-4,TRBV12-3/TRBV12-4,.,TGTGCCAGCAGGTTGTCCGGGAGCTGGGCGGAAAAACTGTTTTTT,CASRLSGSWAEKLFF
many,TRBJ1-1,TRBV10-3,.,TGTGCCATCAGTGAGTCGGGCGGCAGTATGGGGACTGAAGCTTTCTTT,CAISESGGSMGTEAFF
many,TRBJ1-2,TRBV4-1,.,TGCGCCAGCAGCCAAGCCCAAGGGGGGGTGAATGGCTACACCTTC,CASSQAQGGVNGYTF
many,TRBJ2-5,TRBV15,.,TGTGCCACCAGCAGAGTGACCCCGCTCGAAGAGACCCAGTACTTC,CATSRVTPLEETQYF
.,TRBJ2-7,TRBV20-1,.,TGCAGTGCAACGACGTGGTTGGCGGGTGACGAGCAGTACTTC,CSATTWLAGDEQYF
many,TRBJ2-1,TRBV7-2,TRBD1,TGTGCCAGCAGCTCTCCGGGACAGGGACACAATGAGCAGTTCTTC,CASSSPGQGHNEQFF
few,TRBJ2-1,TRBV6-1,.,TGTGCCAGCAGCCTATCAGGGACACCCCATCAAACAGGGCAGTTCTTC,CASSLSGTPHQTGQFF
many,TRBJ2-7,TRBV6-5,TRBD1,TGTGCCAGCAGCTACGGGACAGCTGAGCAGTACTTC,CASSYGTAEQYF
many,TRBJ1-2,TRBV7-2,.,TGTGCCAGCAGCTCAGATGGAACCTCCAGCTATGGCTACACCTTC,CASSSDGTSSYGYTF
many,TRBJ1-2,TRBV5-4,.,TGTGCCAGTTCACAGAGCCCGACTTATGGCTACACCTTC,CASSQSPTYGYTF
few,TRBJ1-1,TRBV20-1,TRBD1,TGCAGTGCTAGAGATAGGAACAGGGGGCTTACTGAAGCTTTCTTT,CSARDRNRGLTEAFF
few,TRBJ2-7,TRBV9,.,TGTGCCAGCAGCGGGGGGTCCAGCCCGGACTACGAGCAGTACTTC,CASSGGSSPDYEQYF
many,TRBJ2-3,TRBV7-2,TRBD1,TGTGCCAGCAGCTGGGGGACAGGCACTAGCACAGATACGCAGTATTTT,CASSWGTGTSTDTQYF
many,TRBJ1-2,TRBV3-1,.,TGTGCCAGCAGCCAGCGACAGGACCACTATGGCTACACCTTC,CASSQRQDHYGYTF
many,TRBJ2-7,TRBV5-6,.,TGTGCCAGCAGCTTGTACCCCACGGACCACGAGCAGTACTTC,CASSLYPTDHEQYF
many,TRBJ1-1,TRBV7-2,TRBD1,TGTGCCAGCAGCTCGACAGGGGGGGACACTGAAGCTTTCTTT,CASSSTGGDTEAFF
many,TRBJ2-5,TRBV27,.,TGTGCCAGCAGTCCCCTTACTGACAGAGAAGAGACCCAGTACTTC,CASSPLTDREETQYF
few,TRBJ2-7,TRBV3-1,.,TGTGCCAGCTCCTCGACACCCTCCGAGCAGTACTTC,CASSSTPSEQYF